The 18 T cell receptor beta chains presented below share a single source sample, sequenced in a study of T cells in Graves' hyperthyroidism and ophthalmopathy. Amplification yielded TCR beta CDR3 regions, with RNA transcripts as the source. The primer set for the first-round RT-PCR of the TCR CDR3 was HTBI. TCRdb reprocessed the multiplex PCR reads with MiXCR, giving one entry per CDR3 protein. The sample shows hundreds of thousands of distinct CDR3 sequences, approximately 40% of them seen only once. The sequencing input was blood. All receptors come from a young man with Graves' hyperthyroidism.

This clonotype was counted between two and nine times. The chain links TRBV9 to TRBJ2-7, with TRBD1 identical over 7 bases. The CDR3 runs 16 residues. Germline CDR1 reads SGDLS; CDR2 reads YYNGEE. J was trimmed by 9 bases and V by 3 bases; bases with no gene match: 18. The CDR3 reads CASSATGTEKTRAQYF. As DNA, the CDR3 is TGTGCCAGCAGCGCCACCGGGACAGAGAAGACCAGGGCGCAGTACTTC.

This clonotype was observed at least ten times. The chain carries TRBV2 and TRBJ1-5, with D maybe TRBD1 (5 bases). CDR1 and CDR2 from the germline V gene are SNHLY and FYNNEI. Trimming removed 8 bases at V and 3 bases at J, with 14 bases between. This CDR3 spans 14 amino acids. CDR3 DNA sequence: TGTGCCAGCTCCACGGGCAGGGACAATCAGCCCCAGCATTTT. Protein sequence: CASSTGRDNQPQHF.

This rearrangement joins TRBV25-1 to TRBJ1-2, with 7 nucleotides matching TRBD1. Germline V gives CDR1 MGHDK, CDR2 SYGVNS. CDR3 size: 14 residues. After removal of 2 bases from V and 3 bases from J, the junction contained 3 bases not matched to a gene. The CDR3 nucleotides read TGTGCCAGCAGTGAAGCAGGGACAGACTATGGCTACACCTTC. It encodes CASSEAGTDYGYTF.

Remarks on this clonotype: The junction differs from germline at one of its ends, possibly a read error. The chain recombines TRBV4-3 with TRBJ2-5, with unresolved D. Germline V gene data show CDR1 as LGHNA and CDR2 as YSLEER. There are 13 residues in the CDR3. CDR3 in DNA: TGCGCCAACAGCCGTGCCACCCAAGAGACCCAGTACTTC. It encodes CANSRATQETQYF.

About this clonotype: One end of the junction fails to match germline, which may point to a read error. The chain joins TRBV6-1 to TRBJ2-5, with TRBD1 matching over 9 bases. Looked up from germline, CDR1 is MNHNS and CDR2 is SASEGT. CDR3 length: 14 amino acids. The CDR3 loop reads CAISEADRGETQYF. DNA for the CDR3: TGTGCCATCAGTGAAGCGGACAGGGGAGAGACCCAGTACTTC.

This clonotype was found many times. This rearrangement joins TRBV7-3 to TRBJ1-3; the D gene is possibly TRBD1 (5 bases). V shed 0 bases and J shed 7 bases, with 7 bases lying between them. This CDR3 spans 13 amino acids. CDR1 and CDR2 (germline): SGHTA, FQGTGA. Written as DNA, the CDR3 is TGTGCCAGCAGCTTAACGGAGGGGAACACCATATATTTT. Translation gives CASSLTEGNTIYF.

This clonotype was detected ten times or more. CDR3 amino acids: CASSERVDNEKLFF. DNA for the CDR3: TGTGCCAGCAGTGAAAGGGTCGATAATGAAAAACTGTTTTTT. The chain is built from TRBV25-1 and TRBJ1-4; D gene ambiguous. V was cut by 2 bases and J by 4 bases, with 8 bases left in between. This CDR3 spans 14 amino acids. Germline assignment: CDR1 MGHDK and CDR2 SYGVNS.

This clonotype came up a few times. The V and J genes are TRBV7-2 and TRBJ2-7; D is perhaps TRBD2 (6 bases). Deletions cut 6 bases from V and 3 bases from J, with 15 bases between. This CDR3 is 14 amino acids long. Germline lookup yields CDR1 SGHTA and CDR2 FQGNSA. The CDR3 here is CASRNRRDNYEQYF. CDR3 bases: TGTGCCAGCAGAAACAGGCGGGATAACTACGAGCAGTACTTC.

This clonotype was observed many times. The chain is built from TRBV10-3 and TRBJ1-2; D is unresolved. The CDR3 spans 11 residues. Germline lookup yields CDR1 ENHRY and CDR2 SYGVKD. Trimming removed 6 bases at V and 7 bases at J, with 9 bases between. For the CDR3, the DNA is TGTGCCATCAGCGAGACGTCTGGCTACACCTTC. It codes for CAISETSGYTF.

This clonotype showed up just a few times. One end of the junction fails to match germline, which may point to a read error. The CDR3 loop is CASSAGTGGLEAFF. In nucleotides, the CDR3 is TGCGCCAGCAGCGCCGGGACAGGGGGCCTTGAAGCTTTCTTT. The chain is built from TRBV7-9 and TRBJ1-1, with 12 bases that match TRBD1. CDR3 size: 14 residues. In germline, CDR1 is SEHNR, CDR2 FQNEAQ (reference sequence).

Remarks on this clonotype: A much more abundant neighbour one base away suggests this may be a read error. The chain joins TRBV7-9 to TRBJ2-6; 7 bases align to TRBD2. Germline V gene sequence: CDR1 SEHNR, CDR2 FQNEAQ (reference sequence). The CDR3 runs to 15 residues. CDR3: CASSSSGAGVNVLTF. CDR3 sequence (DNA): TGTGCCAGCAGCTCCAGCGGGGCTGGGGTCAACGTCCTGACTTTC.

This clonotype was seen more than once but under ten times. The chain combines TRBV25-1 with TRBJ1-2; possibly TRBD1 for D (6 bases). V was trimmed by 7 bases and J by 2 bases, leaving 11 bases between them. CDR3 length: 13 residues. Germline V gives CDR1 MGHDK, CDR2 SYGVNS. The CDR3 protein is CASTLDSNYGYTF. DNA of the CDR3: TGTGCCAGCACCTTGGACAGCAACTATGGCTACACCTTC.

V usage is TRBV7-9 and J usage is TRBJ1-5; weak D call: TRBD1 (5 bases). Trimming cost V 6 bases and J 7 bases, with 22 bases left between them. The CDR3 is 16 residues long. Germline V CDR1 and CDR2: SEHNR, FQNEAQ (reference sequence). The CDR3 loop is CASSLTSGIGRQPQHF. As DNA, the CDR3 is TGTGCCAGCAGTCTAACCTCAGGGATAGGTCGGCAGCCCCAGCATTTT.

The chain couples TRBV7-2 to TRBJ1-2; D not certain. The length of the CDR3 is 14 residues. Trimming took 5 bases from V and 6 from J, leaving 16 bases between them. Germline CDR1 reads SGHTA; CDR2 reads FQGNSA. The CDR3 sequence: CASSPWPLMHGYTF. In DNA form, the CDR3 reads TGTGCCAGCAGCCCCTGGCCCCTCATGCATGGCTACACCTTC.

V usage is TRBV7-9 and J usage is TRBJ1-1, with D maybe TRBD1 (5 bases). With 2 bases removed from V and 4 bases from J, the gap between germline ends came to 11 bases. Germline V lookup: CDR1 SEHNR, CDR2 FQNEAQ (reference sequence). The CDR3 is 14 amino acids. Here the CDR3 DNA reads TGTGCCAGCAGCTTAAGTCTAAGGGGCACTGAAGCTTTCTTT. This gives the protein CASSLSLRGTEAFF.

The chain carries TRBV7-3 and TRBJ1-1; the D gene is possibly TRBD1 (6 bases). The CDR3 covers 15 residues. Trimming pared 4 bases from V and 10 bases from J, leaving 22 bases between. The germline CDR1 and CDR2 sequences are SGHTA and FQGTGA. CDR3 coding DNA: TGTGCCAGCAGCTCAGCTCCGGGACACCCTATGCCAGCTTTCTTT. This gives the protein CASSSAPGHPMPAFF.

This clonotype was found many times. This rearrangement joins TRBV7-3 to TRBJ2-5; D may be TRBD2 (6 bases). This CDR3 spans 13 amino acids. V was pared by 6 bases and J by 1 base, with 9 bases between. Germline V CDR1 and CDR2: SGHTA, FQGTGA. The CDR3 spells CASSGGLQETQYF. The DNA of the CDR3 is TGTGCCAGCAGTGGGGGACTCCAAGAGACCCAGTACTTC.

The CDR3 DNA reads as TGTGCCAGCGGTTCCCCGGGGCACGAGTGGGTTGGAAACACCATATATTTT. This gives the protein CASGSPGHEWVGNTIYF. The chain couples TRBV6-5 to TRBJ1-3; possibly TRBD1 for D (5 bases). The CDR3 covers 17 residues. The germline V and J ends were trimmed by 8 bases and 3 bases, with 23 bases remaining between them. Germline V lookup: CDR1 MNHEY, CDR2 SVGAGI.